This entry describes one T cell receptor beta chain. Its antigen is as yet unknown. The sample belongs to a study of cytomegalovirus exposure and HLA in healthy donors. About the research overall: Inside one of the first data releases sat around 86 million unique TCRs taken from HLA-typed donors. Study-wide results and limits: Reports showed the classifier diagnosing cytomegalovirus status with high specificity and sensitivity. V- and J-gene trimming of TCR beta was linked (in a later analysis) to a missense DCLRE1C variant. Certain sequence variants were highly shared and formed a cluster, and this cluster was likely a sequencing artifact.

V trimming: 4 bases; J trimming: 2 bases; junction bases outside the gene matches: 9. Per germline, CDR1 SGHRS and CDR2 YFSETQ. The CDR3 runs to 16 residues. Primers included in the PCR were 60 Vbeta and 13 Jbeta primers. This table comes from immunoSEQ multiplex PCR, and its TCRdb copy is limited to in-frame clones, with some not included. The sample has about 200,000 clones. This receptor was taken from a girl between 2 and 10 years old in good health and CMV-seropositive. J is TRBJ2-3 and V is TRBV5-1, with 8 bases identical to TRBD2. The material sequenced was PBMCs. CDR3 bases: TGCGCCAGCAGCAGACTAGCGAGCCAGCACACAGATACGCAGTATTTT. Translated, it gives CASSRLASQHTDTQYF.